This is a list of T cell receptor beta chains from one sample in a study of T cell responses to AZD1222 COVID-19 vaccine. Profiling relied on immunoSEQ multiplex PCR, and the TCRdb table lists in-frame clones only, not all of them. The sample lists under 200,000 clones; roughly 92% were seen once. The sequencing here drew on peripheral blood, taken on day 0 of AZD1222 vaccination. These receptors were collected from an adult in good health. Each CDR3 is given with its conserved first and last residue. Fields, in order: V gene, clone size, J gene, D gene, CDR3 DNA, CDR3 protein. A D gene is named only where the DNA matches it firmly. Clone size is stated in some rows and not others, as once, few, many or a class when expanded.

v_gene: TRBV7-2
abundance: NA
j_gene: TRBJ2-5
d_gene: NA
CDR3nt: TGTGCCAGCAGCTTTGGGCCCTCTGAGACCCAGTACTTC
CDR3aa: CASSFGPSETQYF

v_gene: TRBV29-1
abundance: NA
j_gene: TRBJ1-1
d_gene: NA
CDR3nt: TGCAGCGGAGGGAACACTGAAGCTTTCTTT
CDR3aa: CSGGNTEAFF

v_gene: TRBV4-3
abundance: NA
j_gene: TRBJ1-3
d_gene: NA
CDR3nt: TGCGCCAGCAGCCAAGGGGTGGACCTGGGTGGAAACACCATATATTTT
CDR3aa: CASSQGVDLGGNTIYF

v_gene: TRBV12-3/TRBV12-4
abundance: NA
j_gene: TRBJ1-2
d_gene: TRBD1
CDR3nt: TGTGCCAGCAGTTTAGCGGGACAGGGTGGCTACACCTTC
CDR3aa: CASSLAGQGGYTF

v_gene: TRBV14
abundance: NA
j_gene: TRBJ2-2
d_gene: NA
CDR3nt: TGTGCCAGCAGCCATCGGGGATTGACAGGGACTAACACCGGGGAGCTGTTTTTT
CDR3aa: CASSHRGLTGTNTGELFF

v_gene: TRBV7-2
abundance: NA
j_gene: TRBJ2-3
d_gene: NA
CDR3nt: TGTGCCAGCAGCTTAGTGGCTAGGAGGTCAACCGATACGCAGTATTTT
CDR3aa: CASSLVARRSTDTQYF

v_gene: TRBV7-7
abundance: NA
j_gene: TRBJ2-3
d_gene: TRBD2
CDR3nt: TGTGCCAGCAGCTTAGGTAAGCGGGGGGCACCTCATACGCAGTATTTT
CDR3aa: CASSLGKRGAPHTQYF

v_gene: TRBV2
abundance: once
j_gene: TRBJ1-5
d_gene: NA
CDR3nt: TGTGCCAGCAGTGAAAGGGCAGGGACCAATCAGCCCCAGCATTTT
CDR3aa: CASSERAGTNQPQHF

v_gene: TRBV10-3
abundance: NA
j_gene: TRBJ1-5
d_gene: NA
CDR3nt: TGTGCCACCGCCGACAGTTCCAATCAGCCCCAGCATTTT
CDR3aa: CATADSSNQPQHF

v_gene: TRBV30
abundance: NA
j_gene: TRBJ1-2
d_gene: NA
CDR3nt: TGTGCCTGGAGTGTAGGACAGCCCTATGGCTACACCTTC
CDR3aa: CAWSVGQPYGYTF

v_gene: TRBV5-6
abundance: NA
j_gene: TRBJ1-2
d_gene: TRBD1
CDR3nt: TGTGCCAGCAGCCCCGGACAGGGGTCTAACTATGGCTACACCTTC
CDR3aa: CASSPGQGSNYGYTF

v_gene: TRBV28
abundance: NA
j_gene: TRBJ1-1
d_gene: TRBD1
CDR3nt: TGTGCCAGCGACAGGGGAGAGGACACTGAAGCTTTCTTT
CDR3aa: CASDRGEDTEAFF

v_gene: TRBV20-1
abundance: NA
j_gene: TRBJ2-7
d_gene: NA
CDR3nt: TGCAGTGCTAGTCCTCAGGGAACCTCCTACGAGCAGTACTTC
CDR3aa: CSASPQGTSYEQYF

v_gene: TRBV28
abundance: NA
j_gene: TRBJ1-3
d_gene: NA
CDR3nt: TGTGCCAGCAGCTTGGGATATATGAGGTCCTCTGGAAACACCATATATTTT
CDR3aa: CASSLGYMRSSGNTIYF

v_gene: TRBV23-1
abundance: NA
j_gene: TRBJ1-6
d_gene: TRBD1
CDR3nt: TGCGCCAGCAGTGCCGGGACAGGGGATTATAATTCACCCCTCCACTTT
CDR3aa: CASSAGTGDYNSPLHF

v_gene: TRBV28
abundance: NA
j_gene: TRBJ1-2
d_gene: TRBD1
CDR3nt: TGTGCCAGCAGTTTAAGACAGGGGGCGCATGGCTACACCTTC
CDR3aa: CASSLRQGAHGYTF

v_gene: TRBV2
abundance: NA
j_gene: TRBJ1-2
d_gene: NA
CDR3nt: TGTGCCAGCAGTCTTAGGACCGACAACTATGGCTACACCTTC
CDR3aa: CASSLRTDNYGYTF

v_gene: TRBV5-1
abundance: NA
j_gene: TRBJ1-1
d_gene: NA
CDR3nt: TGCGCCAGCAGCTTGGACTTATCCTGGACAGTTACTGAAGCTTTCTTT
CDR3aa: CASSLDLSWTVTEAFF

v_gene: TRBV6-2/TRBV6-3
abundance: NA
j_gene: TRBJ2-7
d_gene: TRBD1
CDR3nt: TGTGCCAGCAGTTCAGGGGGTCAAAACGGCTACGAGCAGTACTTC
CDR3aa: CASSSGGQNGYEQYF

v_gene: TRBV3-1/TRBV3-2
abundance: NA
j_gene: TRBJ2-3
d_gene: TRBD1
CDR3nt: TGTGCCAGCAGGGCCTTAGGGGGCCGGGGCGATACGCAGTATTTT
CDR3aa: CASRALGGRGDTQYF

v_gene: TRBV27
abundance: NA
j_gene: TRBJ1-2
d_gene: NA
CDR3nt: TGTGCCAGCAGTCCATGGGCAGGGTATGGCTACACCTTC
CDR3aa: CASSPWAGYGYTF

v_gene: TRBV3-1/TRBV3-2
abundance: NA
j_gene: TRBJ2-5
d_gene: TRBD2
CDR3nt: TGTGCCAGCAGCCAATGGGAGAAAGGCGGGGGGACCCAGTACTTC
CDR3aa: CASSQWEKGGGTQYF

v_gene: TRBV4-2
abundance: NA
j_gene: TRBJ1-4
d_gene: NA
CDR3nt: TGTGCCAGCAGCCAAGACAGGGAGAGTGAAAAACTGTTTTTT
CDR3aa: CASSQDRESEKLFF

v_gene: TRBV2
abundance: NA
j_gene: TRBJ2-7
d_gene: TRBD1
CDR3nt: TGTGCCAGCAGTGATAGGACAGGGGCTTACGAGCAGTACTTC
CDR3aa: CASSDRTGAYEQYF